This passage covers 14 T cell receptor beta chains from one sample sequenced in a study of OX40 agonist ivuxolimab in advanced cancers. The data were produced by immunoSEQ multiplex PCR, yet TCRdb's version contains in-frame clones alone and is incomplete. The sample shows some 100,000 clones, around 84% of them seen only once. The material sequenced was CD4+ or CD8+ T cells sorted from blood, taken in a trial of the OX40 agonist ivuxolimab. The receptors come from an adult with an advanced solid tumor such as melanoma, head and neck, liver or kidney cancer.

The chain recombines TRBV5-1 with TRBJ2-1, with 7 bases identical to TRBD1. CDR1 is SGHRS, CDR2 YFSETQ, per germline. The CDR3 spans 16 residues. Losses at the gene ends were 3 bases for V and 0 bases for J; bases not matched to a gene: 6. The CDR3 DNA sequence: TGCGCCAGCAGCTCACAGGGGATACTCTCCTACAATGAGCAGTTCTTC. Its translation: CASSSQGILSYNEQFF.

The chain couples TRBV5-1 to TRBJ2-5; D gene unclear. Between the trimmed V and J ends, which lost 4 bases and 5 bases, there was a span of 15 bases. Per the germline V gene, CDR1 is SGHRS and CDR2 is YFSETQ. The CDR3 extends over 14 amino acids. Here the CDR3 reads CASSAGRPRETQYF. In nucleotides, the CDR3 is TGCGCCAGCAGCGCCGGGCGCCCCCGGGAGACCCAGTACTTC.

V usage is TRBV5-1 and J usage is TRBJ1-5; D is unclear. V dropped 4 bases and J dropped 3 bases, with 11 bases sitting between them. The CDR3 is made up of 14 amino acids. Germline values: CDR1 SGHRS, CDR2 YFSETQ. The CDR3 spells CASSPGLNNQPQHF. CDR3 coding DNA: TGCGCCAGCAGCCCCGGACTTAACAATCAGCCCCAGCATTTT.

In DNA, the CDR3 is TGTGCCAGCAGTGCCACAGTGGAGGGTAAGCCCCAGCATTTT. Translating gives CASSATVEGKPQHF. The genes are TRBV28 and TRBJ1-5; D gene ambiguous. V was clipped by 5 bases and J by 8 bases, with 16 bases between them. The length of the CDR3 is 14 residues. Germline assignment: CDR1 MDHEN and CDR2 SYDVKM.

CDR3 amino acids: CASGAGPQTQYF. The DNA for the CDR3 is TGTGCCAGCGGTGCGGGGCCGCAGACCCAGTACTTC. J is TRBJ2-5 and V is TRBV28; possibly TRBD2 for D (6 bases). Germline V gene data show CDR1 as MDHEN and CDR2 as SYDVKM. The V end was cut by 8 bases, the J end by 6 bases, with 13 bases between. The CDR3 has 12 amino acids.

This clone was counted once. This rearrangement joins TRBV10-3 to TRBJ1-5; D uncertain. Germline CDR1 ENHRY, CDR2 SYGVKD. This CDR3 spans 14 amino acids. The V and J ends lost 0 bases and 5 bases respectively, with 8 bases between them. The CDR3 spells CAISESSPDQPQHF. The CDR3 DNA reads TGTGCCATCAGTGAGTCGAGTCCCGATCAGCCCCAGCATTTT.

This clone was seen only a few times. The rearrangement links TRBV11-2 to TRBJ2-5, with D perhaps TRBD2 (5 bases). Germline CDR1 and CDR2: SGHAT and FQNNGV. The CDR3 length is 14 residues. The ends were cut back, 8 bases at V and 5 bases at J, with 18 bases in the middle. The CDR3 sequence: CASRPAAGGETQYF. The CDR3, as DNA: TGTGCCAGCCGACCGGCGGCGGGTGGGGAGACCCAGTACTTC. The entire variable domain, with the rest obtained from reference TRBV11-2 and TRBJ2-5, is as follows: EAGVAQSPRYKIIEKRQSVAFWCNPISGHATLYWYQQILGQGPKLLIQFQNNGVVDDSQLPKDRFSAERLKGVDSTLKIQPAKLEDSAVYLCASRPAAGGETQYFGPGTRLLVL.

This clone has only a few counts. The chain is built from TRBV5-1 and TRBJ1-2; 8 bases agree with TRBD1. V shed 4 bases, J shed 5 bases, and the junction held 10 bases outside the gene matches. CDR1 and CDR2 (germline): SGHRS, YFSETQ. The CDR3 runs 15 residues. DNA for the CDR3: TGCGCCAGCAGCGACCCCCGTGGACAGGGTTATGGCTACACCTTC. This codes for CASSDPRGQGYGYTF.

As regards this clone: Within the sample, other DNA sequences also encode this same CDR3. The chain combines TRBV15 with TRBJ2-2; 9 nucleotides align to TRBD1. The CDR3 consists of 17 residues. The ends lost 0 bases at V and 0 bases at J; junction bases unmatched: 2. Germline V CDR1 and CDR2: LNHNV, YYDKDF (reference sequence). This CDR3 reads CATSRDRQGANTGELFF. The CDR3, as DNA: TGTGCCACCAGCAGAGATAGACAGGGGGCGAACACCGGGGAGCTGTTTTTT.

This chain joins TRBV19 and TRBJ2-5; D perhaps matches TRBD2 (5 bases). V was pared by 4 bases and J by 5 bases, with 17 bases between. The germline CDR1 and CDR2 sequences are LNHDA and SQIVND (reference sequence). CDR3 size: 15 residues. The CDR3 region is CASSSVTRGQETQYF. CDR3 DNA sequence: TGTGCCAGTAGTAGTGTAACTAGAGGCCAGGAGACCCAGTACTTC.

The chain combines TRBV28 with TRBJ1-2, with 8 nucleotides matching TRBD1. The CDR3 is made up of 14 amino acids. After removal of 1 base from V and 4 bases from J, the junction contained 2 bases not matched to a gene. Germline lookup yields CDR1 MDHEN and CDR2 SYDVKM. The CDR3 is CASSLSDRGYGYTF. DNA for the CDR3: TGTGCCAGCAGTTTATCCGACAGGGGCTATGGCTACACCTTC.

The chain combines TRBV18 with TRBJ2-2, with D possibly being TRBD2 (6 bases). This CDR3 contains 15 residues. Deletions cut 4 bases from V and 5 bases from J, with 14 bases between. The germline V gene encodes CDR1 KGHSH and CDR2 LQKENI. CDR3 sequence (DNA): TGTGCCAGCTCACGCTGGGTCGGGGGAACCGGGGAGCTGTTTTTT. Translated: CASSRWVGGTGELFF.

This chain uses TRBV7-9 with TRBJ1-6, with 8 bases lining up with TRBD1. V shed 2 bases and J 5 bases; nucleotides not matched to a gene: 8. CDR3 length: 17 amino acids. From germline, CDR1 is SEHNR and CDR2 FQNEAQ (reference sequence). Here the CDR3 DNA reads TGTGCCAGCAGCTTAACTCGACAGGGGAGGGATAATTCACCCCTCCACTTT. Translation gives CASSLTRQGRDNSPLHF.

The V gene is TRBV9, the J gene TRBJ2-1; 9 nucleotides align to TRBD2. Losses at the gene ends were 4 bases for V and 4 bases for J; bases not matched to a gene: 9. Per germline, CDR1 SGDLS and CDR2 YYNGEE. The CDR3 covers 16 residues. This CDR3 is CASSPGEAGGYNEQFF. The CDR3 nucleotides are TGTGCCAGCAGCCCCGGTGAAGCGGGGGGTTACAATGAGCAGTTCTTC.